Following are 9 T cell receptor beta chains from one sample sequenced in a study of blood T cell repertoires in COVID-19. Measured with immunoSEQ multiplex PCR; TCRdb has only the in-frame clones, and not every one. The sample carries 200,000 to 300,000 clones, around four fifths recorded once. The specimen was peripheral blood. The source is a man aged 55 to 70 with acute or convalescent COVID-19.

In its sample, this clone was seen once. The genes are TRBV7-3 and TRBJ2-1, with D possibly TRBD2 on 6 matching bases. The germline V gene has CDR1 SGHTA and CDR2 FQGTGA. The V end lost 5 bases, the J end lost 0 bases, and 14 bases lay between the germline ends. This CDR3 is 16 amino acids long. CDR3 protein: CASSTVAASSYNEQFF. For the CDR3, the DNA is TGTGCCAGCAGCACCGTAGCGGCCAGCTCCTACAATGAGCAGTTCTTC.

V and J are TRBV6-1 and TRBJ2-3, with 7 bases identical to TRBD1. The length of the CDR3 is 14 residues. V lost 7 bases to trimming and J lost 2 bases; unmatched junction nucleotides: 6. Germline V CDR1 and CDR2: MNHNS, SASEGT. DNA for the CDR3: TGTGCCAGCAACAGGGGACAACTCACAGATACGCAGTATTTT. Residues: CASNRGQLTDTQYF.

This clone was seen only a few times. The rearrangement joins TRBV28 to TRBJ1-2, with 8 bases aligning to TRBD1. The CDR3 extends over 15 amino acids. Germline V CDR1 and CDR2: MDHEN, SYDVKM. The ends lost 7 bases at V and 4 bases at J; junction bases unmatched: 11. CDR3 amino acids: CASKPSTGTGYGYTF. The CDR3 nucleotides are TGTGCCAGCAAACCCTCCACCGGGACAGGCTATGGCTACACCTTC.

This clone was seen a few times. This chain connects TRBV7-9 to TRBJ2-2; 8 nucleotides agree with TRBD2. V lost 4 bases to trimming and J lost 6 bases; unmatched junction nucleotides: 7. Germline CDR1 and CDR2: SEHNR and FQNEAQ (reference sequence). CDR3 length: 15 amino acids. As DNA, the CDR3 is TGTGCCAGCAGCTCCCTGGGACTAGGGGCCGGGGAGCTGTTTTTT. Translating it yields CASSSLGLGAGELFF.

Note on this clone: The sample carries other DNA sequences with the same CDR3. This chain connects TRBV12-3 or TRBV12-4 to TRBJ1-1; TRBD1 agrees at 7 bases. The CDR3 loop spans 13 amino acids. Losses at the gene ends were 5 bases for V and 0 bases for J; bases not matched to a gene: 0. The CDR3 sequence is CASSTGVNTEAFF. Here the CDR3 DNA reads TGTGCCAGCAGTACAGGGGTGAACACTGAAGCTTTCTTT.

This clone showed up just once. The chain uses TRBV7-3 and TRBJ1-1; TRBD1 aligns across 8 bases. This CDR3 is 15 amino acids long. Germline-derived CDR1 and CDR2 are SGHTA and FQGTGA. V was clipped by 2 bases and J by 5 bases; unmatched bases: 7. CDR3 in DNA: TGTGCCAGCAGCTTAGGGTCAGGGGGCTTGACTGAAGCTTTCTTT. Translation: CASSLGSGGLTEAFF.

This chain connects TRBV28 to TRBJ2-3; TRBD2 matches at 7 bases. Germline V gene lookup returns CDR1 MDHEN and CDR2 SYDVKM. With 6 bases clipped from V and 12 bases from J, the junction kept 6 bases outside the gene matches. The CDR3 contains 11 residues. The CDR3 is CASSVGGIQYF. CDR3 DNA sequence: TGTGCCAGCAGCGTGGGGGGGATTCAGTATTTT.

This chain connects TRBV5-4 to TRBJ1-4, with D unclear. Germline CDR1 SGHNT, CDR2 YYREEE (reference sequence). This CDR3 is 14 amino acids long. V was cut by 2 bases and J by 8 bases, with 13 bases left in between. CDR3: CASSFPGVGEKLFF. CDR3 sequence (DNA): TGTGCCAGCAGCTTCCCCGGGGTGGGGGAAAAACTGTTTTTT.

J is TRBJ1-1 and V is TRBV6-1; TRBD1 agrees at 7 bases. V shed 1 base and J 9 bases; nucleotides not matched to a gene: 5. The CDR3 consists of 13 residues. Looked up from germline, CDR1 is MNHNS and CDR2 is SASEGT. The CDR3 loop reads CASSEDDRVQAFF. DNA of the CDR3: TGTGCCAGCAGTGAAGATGACAGGGTACAAGCTTTCTTT.